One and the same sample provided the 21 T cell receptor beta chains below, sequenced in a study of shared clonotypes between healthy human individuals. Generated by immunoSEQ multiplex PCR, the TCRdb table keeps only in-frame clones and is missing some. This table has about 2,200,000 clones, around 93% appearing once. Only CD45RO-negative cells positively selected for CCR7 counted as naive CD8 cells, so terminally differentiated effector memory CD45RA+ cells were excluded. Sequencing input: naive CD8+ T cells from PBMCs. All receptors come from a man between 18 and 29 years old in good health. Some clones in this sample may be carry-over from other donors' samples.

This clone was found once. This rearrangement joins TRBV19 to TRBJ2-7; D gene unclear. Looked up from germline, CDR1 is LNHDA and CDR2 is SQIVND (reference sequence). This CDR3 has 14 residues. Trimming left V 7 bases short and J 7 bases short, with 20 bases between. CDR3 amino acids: CASKPLGISGEQYF. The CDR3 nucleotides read TGTGCCAGTAAACCCTTAGGGATTTCAGGAGAGCAGTACTTC.

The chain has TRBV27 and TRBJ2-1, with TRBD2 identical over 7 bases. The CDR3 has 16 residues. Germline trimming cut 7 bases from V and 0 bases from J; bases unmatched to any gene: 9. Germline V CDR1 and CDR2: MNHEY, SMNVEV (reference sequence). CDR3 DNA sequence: TGTGCCAGCAACCACCGAGCGGGGAGCTCCTACAATGAGCAGTTCTTC. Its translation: CASNHRAGSSYNEQFF.

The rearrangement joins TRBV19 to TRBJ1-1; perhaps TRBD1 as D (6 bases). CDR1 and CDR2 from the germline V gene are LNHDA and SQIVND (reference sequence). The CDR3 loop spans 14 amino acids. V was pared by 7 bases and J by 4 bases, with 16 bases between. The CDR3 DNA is TGTGCCAGTAATTGGAGGGGGGGAATCACTGAAGCTTTCTTT. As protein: CASNWRGGITEAFF.

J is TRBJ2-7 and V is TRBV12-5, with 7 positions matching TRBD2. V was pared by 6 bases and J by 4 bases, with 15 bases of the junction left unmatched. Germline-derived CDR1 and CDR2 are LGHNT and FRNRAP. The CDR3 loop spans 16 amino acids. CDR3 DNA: TGTGCTAGTGGCCGCGACCCGTCTCGGGGGGATTACGAGCAGTACTTC. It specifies CASGRDPSRGDYEQYF.

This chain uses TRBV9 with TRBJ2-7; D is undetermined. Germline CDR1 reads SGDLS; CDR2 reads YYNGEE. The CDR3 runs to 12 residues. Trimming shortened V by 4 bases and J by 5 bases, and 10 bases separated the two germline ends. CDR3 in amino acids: CASSPPENEQYF. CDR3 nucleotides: TGTGCCAGCAGCCCCCCTGAGAACGAGCAGTACTTC.

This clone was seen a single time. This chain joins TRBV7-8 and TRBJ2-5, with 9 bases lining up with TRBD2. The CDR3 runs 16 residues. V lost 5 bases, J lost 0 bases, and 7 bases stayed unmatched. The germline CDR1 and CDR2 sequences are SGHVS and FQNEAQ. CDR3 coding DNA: TGTGCCAGCAGCCCCCGGGCTAGCGGGAACCAAGAGACCCAGTACTTC. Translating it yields CASSPRASGNQETQYF.

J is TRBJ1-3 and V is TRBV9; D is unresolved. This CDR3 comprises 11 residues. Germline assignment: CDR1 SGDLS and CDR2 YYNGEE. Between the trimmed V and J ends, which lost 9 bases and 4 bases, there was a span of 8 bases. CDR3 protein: CATGRGNTIYF. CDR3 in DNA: TGTGCCACAGGTCGGGGAAACACCATATATTTT.

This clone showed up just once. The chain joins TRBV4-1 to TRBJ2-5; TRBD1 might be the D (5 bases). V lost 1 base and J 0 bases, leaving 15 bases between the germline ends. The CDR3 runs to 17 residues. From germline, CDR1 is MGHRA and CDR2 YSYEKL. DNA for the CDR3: TGCGCCAGCAGCCAAGGATTTGGCAGGGCATACCAAGAGACCCAGTACTTC. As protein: CASSQGFGRAYQETQYF.

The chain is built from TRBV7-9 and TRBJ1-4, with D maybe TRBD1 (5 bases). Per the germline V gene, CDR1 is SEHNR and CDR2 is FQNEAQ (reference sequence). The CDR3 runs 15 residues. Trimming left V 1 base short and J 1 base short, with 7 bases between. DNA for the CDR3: TGTGCCAGCAGCTTAGTGGGGGGAACTAATGAAAAACTGTTTTTT. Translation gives CASSLVGGTNEKLFF.

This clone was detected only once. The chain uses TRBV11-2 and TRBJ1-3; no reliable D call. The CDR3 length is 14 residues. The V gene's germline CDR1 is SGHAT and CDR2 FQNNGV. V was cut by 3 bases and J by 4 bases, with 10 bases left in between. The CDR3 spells CASSFPRWGNTIYF. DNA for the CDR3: TGTGCCAGCAGCTTTCCCCGATGGGGAAACACCATATATTTT.

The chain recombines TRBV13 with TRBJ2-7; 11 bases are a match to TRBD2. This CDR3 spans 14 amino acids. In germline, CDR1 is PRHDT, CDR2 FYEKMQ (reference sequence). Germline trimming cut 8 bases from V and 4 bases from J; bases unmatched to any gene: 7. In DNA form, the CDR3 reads TGTGCCAGCGCTGAAAGGACTAGCGGGTACGAGCAGTACTTC. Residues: CASAERTSGYEQYF.

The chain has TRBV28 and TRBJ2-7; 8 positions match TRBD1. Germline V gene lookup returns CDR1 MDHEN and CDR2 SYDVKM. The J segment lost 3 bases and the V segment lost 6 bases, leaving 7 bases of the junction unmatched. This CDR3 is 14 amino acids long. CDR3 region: CASSLRQGSYEQYF. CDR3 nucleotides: TGTGCCAGCAGCCTCCGACAGGGGAGCTACGAGCAGTACTTC.

CDR3 bases: TGTGCCAGCAGCCTCGGACACCTAGTAACAGATACGCAGTATTTT. The encoded protein is CASSLGHLVTDTQYF. The chain has TRBV7-3 and TRBJ2-3, with TRBD1 as a possible D gene (5 bases). V was pared by 5 bases and J by 3 bases, with 15 bases between. The germline V gene has CDR1 SGHTA and CDR2 FQGTGA. The CDR3 extends over 15 amino acids.

The CDR3 bases are TGTGCCAGCAGCCTACTAGCGGGAGCGCCAGATACGCAGTATTTT. Translating it yields CASSLLAGAPDTQYF. The V call is TRBV28, the J call TRBJ2-3; 11 positions agree with TRBD2. The CDR3 runs 15 residues. Trimming removed 6 bases from V and 4 bases from J; junction bases left unmatched: 6. CDR1 is MDHEN and CDR2 is SYDVKM in the germline V gene.

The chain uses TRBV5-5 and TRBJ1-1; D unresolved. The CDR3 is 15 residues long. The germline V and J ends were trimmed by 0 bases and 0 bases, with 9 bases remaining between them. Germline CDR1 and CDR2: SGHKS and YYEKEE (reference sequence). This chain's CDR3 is CASSLAGTMNTEAFF. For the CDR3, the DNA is TGTGCCAGCAGCTTGGCGGGCACCATGAACACTGAAGCTTTCTTT.

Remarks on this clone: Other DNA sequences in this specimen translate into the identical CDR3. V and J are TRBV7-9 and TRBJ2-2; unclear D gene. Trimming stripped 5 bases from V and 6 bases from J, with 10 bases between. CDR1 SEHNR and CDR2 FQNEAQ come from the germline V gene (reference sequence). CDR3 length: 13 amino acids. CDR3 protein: CASSPNLPGELFF. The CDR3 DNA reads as TGTGCCAGCAGCCCGAACCTCCCCGGGGAGCTGTTTTTT.

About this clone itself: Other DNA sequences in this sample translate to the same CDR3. CDR3 amino acids: CASSLYVGSYEQYF. In DNA form, the CDR3 reads TGTGCCAGCAGTTTATATGTCGGATCCTACGAGCAGTACTTC. J is TRBJ2-7 and V is TRBV28; no definite D call. This CDR3 spans 14 amino acids. V lost 1 base and J 1 base, leaving 8 bases between the germline ends. CDR1 and CDR2 from the germline V gene are MDHEN and SYDVKM.

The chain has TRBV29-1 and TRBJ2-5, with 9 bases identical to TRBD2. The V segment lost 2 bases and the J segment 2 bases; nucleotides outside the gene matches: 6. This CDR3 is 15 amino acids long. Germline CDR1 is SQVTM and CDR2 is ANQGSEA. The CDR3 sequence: CSVEWRLAAQETQYF. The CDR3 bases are TGCAGCGTTGAATGGCGACTAGCGGCTCAAGAGACCCAGTACTTC. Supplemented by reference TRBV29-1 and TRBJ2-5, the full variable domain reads SAVISQKPSRDICQRGTSLTIQCQVDSQVTMMFWYRQQPGQSLTLIATANQGSEATYESGFVIDKFPISRPNLTFSTLTVSNMSPEDSSIYLCSVEWRLAAQETQYFGPGTRLLVL.

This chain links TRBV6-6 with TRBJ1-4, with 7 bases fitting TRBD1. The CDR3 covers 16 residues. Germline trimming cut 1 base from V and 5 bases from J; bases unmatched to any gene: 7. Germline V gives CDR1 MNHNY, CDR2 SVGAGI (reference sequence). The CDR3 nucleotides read TGTGCCAGCAGTTACTTGTCCGGCAGGGGGAATGAAAAACTGTTTTTT. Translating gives CASSYLSGRGNEKLFF.

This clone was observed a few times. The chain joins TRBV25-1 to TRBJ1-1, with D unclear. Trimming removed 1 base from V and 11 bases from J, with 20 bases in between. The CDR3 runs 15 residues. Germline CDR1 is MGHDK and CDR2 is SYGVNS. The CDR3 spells CASSESRHPVEEAFF. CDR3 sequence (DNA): TGTGCCAGCAGTGAATCAAGGCACCCGGTTGAGGAGGCTTTCTTT.

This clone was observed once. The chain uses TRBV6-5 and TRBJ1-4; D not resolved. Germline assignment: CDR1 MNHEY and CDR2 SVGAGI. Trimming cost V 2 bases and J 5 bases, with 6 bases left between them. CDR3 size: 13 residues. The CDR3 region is CASSYPGNEKLFF. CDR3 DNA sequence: TGTGCCAGCAGTTACCCGGGCAATGAAAAACTGTTTTTT.